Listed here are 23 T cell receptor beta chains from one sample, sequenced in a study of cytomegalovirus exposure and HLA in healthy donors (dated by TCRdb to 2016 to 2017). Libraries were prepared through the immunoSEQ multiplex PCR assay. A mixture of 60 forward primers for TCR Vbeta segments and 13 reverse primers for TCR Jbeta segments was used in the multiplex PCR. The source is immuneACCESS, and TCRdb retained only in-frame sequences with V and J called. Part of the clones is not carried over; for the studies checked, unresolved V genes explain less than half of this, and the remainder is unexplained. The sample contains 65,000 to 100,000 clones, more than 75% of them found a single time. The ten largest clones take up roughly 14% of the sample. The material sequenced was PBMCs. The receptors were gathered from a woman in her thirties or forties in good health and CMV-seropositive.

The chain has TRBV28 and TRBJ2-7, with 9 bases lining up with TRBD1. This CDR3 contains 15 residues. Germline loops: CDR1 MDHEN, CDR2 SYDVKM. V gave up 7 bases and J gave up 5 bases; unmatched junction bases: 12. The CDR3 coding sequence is TGTGCCAGCACCCCCACCCGGGACAGGGTCCACGAGCAGTACTTC. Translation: CASTPTRDRVHEQYF.

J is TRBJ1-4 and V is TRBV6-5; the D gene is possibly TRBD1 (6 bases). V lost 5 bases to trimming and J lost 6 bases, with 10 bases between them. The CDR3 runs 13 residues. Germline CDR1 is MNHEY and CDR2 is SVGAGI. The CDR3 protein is CASSPGDYEKLFF. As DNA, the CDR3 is TGTGCCAGCAGTCCAGGGGATTATGAAAAACTGTTTTTT.

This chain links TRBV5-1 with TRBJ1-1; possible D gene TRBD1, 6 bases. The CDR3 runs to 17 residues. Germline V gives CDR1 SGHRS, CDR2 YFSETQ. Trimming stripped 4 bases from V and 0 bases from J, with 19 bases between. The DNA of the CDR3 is TGCGCCAGCAGCCCCGGGACAATAAGGACCATGAACACTGAAGCTTTCTTT. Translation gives CASSPGTIRTMNTEAFF.

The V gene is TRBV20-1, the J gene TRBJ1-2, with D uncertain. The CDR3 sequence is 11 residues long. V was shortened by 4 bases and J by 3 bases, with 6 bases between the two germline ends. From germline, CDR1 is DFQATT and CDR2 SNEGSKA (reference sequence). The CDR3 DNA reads TGCAGTGCTATCACGGACTATGGCTACACCTTC. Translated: CSAITDYGYTF.

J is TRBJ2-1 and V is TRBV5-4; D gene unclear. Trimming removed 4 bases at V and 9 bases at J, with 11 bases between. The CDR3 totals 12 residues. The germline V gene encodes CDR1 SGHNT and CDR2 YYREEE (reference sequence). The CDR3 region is CASSPLESEQFF. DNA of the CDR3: TGTGCCAGCAGCCCCCTAGAGTCTGAGCAGTTCTTC.

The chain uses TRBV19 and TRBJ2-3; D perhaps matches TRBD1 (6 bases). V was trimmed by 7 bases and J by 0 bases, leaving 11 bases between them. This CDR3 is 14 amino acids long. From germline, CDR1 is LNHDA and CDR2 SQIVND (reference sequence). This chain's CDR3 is CASNPGQSTDTQYF. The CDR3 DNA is TGTGCCAGTAACCCGGGACAAAGCACAGATACGCAGTATTTT.

CDR3 sequence (DNA): TGTGCCAGCAGCTTTCGAATCGACAGGGGGTTCTATGGCTACACCTTC. It translates to CASSFRIDRGFYGYTF. This rearrangement joins TRBV7-2 to TRBJ1-2, with 9 nucleotides matching TRBD1. CDR3 size: 16 residues. The germline gives CDR1 SGHTA, CDR2 FQGNSA. The trim removed 3 bases at V and 4 bases at J, leaving 9 bases unmatched.

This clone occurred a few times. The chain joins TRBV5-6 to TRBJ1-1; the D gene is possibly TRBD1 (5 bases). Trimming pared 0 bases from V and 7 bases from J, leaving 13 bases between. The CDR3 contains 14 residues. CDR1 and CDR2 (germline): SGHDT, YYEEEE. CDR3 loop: CASSLELTAIEAFF. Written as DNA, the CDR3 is TGTGCCAGCAGCTTGGAGTTGACAGCCATTGAAGCTTTCTTT.

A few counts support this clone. CDR3 DNA sequence: TGCGCCAGCAGCGCCTCAGGGGGCTGGGGAGATGGCTACACCTTC. Translating gives CASSASGGWGDGYTF. J is TRBJ1-2 and V is TRBV5-1, with 8 bases matching TRBD1. The CDR3 has 15 residues. Germline lookup yields CDR1 SGHRS and CDR2 YFSETQ. The J segment lost 6 bases and the V segment lost 4 bases, leaving 11 bases of the junction unmatched.

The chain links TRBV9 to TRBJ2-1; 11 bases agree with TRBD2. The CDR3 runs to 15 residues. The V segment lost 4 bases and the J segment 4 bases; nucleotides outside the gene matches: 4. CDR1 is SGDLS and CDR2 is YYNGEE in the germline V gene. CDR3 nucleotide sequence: TGTGCCAGCAGCCTTTTAGCGGGAGGGTACAATGAGCAGTTCTTC. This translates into CASSLLAGGYNEQFF.

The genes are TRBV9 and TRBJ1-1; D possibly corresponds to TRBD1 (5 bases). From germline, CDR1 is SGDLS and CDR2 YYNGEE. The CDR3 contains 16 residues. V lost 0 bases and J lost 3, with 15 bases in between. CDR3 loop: CASSVGGVGWDTEAFF. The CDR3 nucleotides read TGTGCCAGCAGCGTAGGGGGCGTGGGTTGGGACACTGAAGCTTTCTTT.

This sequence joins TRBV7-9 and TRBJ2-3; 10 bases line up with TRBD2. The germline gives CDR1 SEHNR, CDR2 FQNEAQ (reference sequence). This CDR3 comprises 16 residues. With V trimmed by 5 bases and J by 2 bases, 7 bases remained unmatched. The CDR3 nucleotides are TGTGCCAGCAGCCAAGCGGGAGGGGGGCCCACAGATACGCAGTATTTT. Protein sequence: CASSQAGGGPTDTQYF.

CDR3: CSASLEEQFF. CDR3 DNA sequence: TGCAGTGCTTCTCTCGAGGAGCAGTTCTTC. This chain connects TRBV20-1 to TRBJ2-1; D gene unclear. This CDR3 spans 10 amino acids. V was cut by 5 bases and J by 10 bases, with 9 bases left in between. Per the germline V gene, CDR1 is DFQATT and CDR2 is SNEGSKA (reference sequence).

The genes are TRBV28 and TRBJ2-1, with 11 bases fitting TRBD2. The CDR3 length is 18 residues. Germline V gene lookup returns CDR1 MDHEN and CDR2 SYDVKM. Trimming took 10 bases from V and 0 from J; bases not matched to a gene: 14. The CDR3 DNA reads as TGTGCCATATTTCCTCGACTAGCGGGACTCAGCTCCTACAATGAGCAGTTCTTC. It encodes CAIFPRLAGLSSYNEQFF.

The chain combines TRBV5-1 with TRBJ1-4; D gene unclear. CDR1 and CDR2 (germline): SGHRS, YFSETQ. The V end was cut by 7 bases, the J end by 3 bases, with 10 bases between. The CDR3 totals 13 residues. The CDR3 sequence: CASRSPSNEKLFF. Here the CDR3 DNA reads TGCGCCAGCCGGTCGCCCTCTAATGAAAAACTGTTTTTT.

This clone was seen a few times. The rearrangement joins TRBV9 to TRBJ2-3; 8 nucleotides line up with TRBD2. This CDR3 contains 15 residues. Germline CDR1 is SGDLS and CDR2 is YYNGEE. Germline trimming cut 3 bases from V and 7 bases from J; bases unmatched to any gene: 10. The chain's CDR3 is CASSAEAGEGNTQYF. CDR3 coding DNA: TGTGCCAGCAGCGCCGAAGCGGGGGAGGGTAATACGCAGTATTTT.

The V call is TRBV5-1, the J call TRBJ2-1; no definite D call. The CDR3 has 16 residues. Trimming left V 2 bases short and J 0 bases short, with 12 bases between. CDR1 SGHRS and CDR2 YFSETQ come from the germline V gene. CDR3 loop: CASSFLFSSSYNEQFF. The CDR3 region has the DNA TGCGCCAGCAGCTTTCTGTTCTCCTCCTCCTACAATGAGCAGTTCTTC.

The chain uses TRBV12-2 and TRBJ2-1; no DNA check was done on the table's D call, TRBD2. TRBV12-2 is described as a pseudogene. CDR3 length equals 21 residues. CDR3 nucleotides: TGTGCAAGTCGCTTAGTTCGACTAGCGGACAGAAACCTTAGCTCCTACAATGAGCAGTTCTTC. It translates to CASRLVRLADRNLSSYNEQFF.

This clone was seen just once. The CDR3 nucleotides are TGTGCCAGCAGTAAATGGACAGGTAATCCAGCTAATGAAAAACTGTTTTTT. This gives the protein CASSKWTGNPANEKLFF. The chain uses TRBV4-2 and TRBJ1-4, with 7 bases lining up with TRBD1. V trimming: 6 bases; J trimming: 3 bases; junction bases outside the gene matches: 13. Germline V gene sequence: CDR1 LGHNA, CDR2 YNFKEQ. This CDR3 is built from 17 residues.

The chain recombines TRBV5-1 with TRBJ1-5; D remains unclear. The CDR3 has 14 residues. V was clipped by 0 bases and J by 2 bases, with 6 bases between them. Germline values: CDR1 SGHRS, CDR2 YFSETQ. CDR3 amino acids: CASSLVPGNQPQHF. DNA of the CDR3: TGCGCCAGCAGCTTGGTTCCGGGCAATCAGCCCCAGCATTTT.

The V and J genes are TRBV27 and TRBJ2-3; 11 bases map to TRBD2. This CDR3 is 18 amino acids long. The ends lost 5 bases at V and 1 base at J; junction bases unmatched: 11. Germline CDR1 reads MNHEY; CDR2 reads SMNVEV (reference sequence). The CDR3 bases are TGTGCCAGCAGTGTACTAGCGGGAGACGTCACTGGCACAGATACGCAGTATTTT. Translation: CASSVLAGDVTGTDTQYF.

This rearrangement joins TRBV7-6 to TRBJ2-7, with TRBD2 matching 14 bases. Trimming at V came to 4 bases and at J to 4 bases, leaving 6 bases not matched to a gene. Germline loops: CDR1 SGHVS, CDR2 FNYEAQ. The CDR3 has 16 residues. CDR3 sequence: CASSSRGTSGSYEQYF. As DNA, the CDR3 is TGTGCCAGCAGCTCGCGGGGGACTAGCGGGAGTTACGAGCAGTACTTC.

This CDR3 is CASIRPGQSYGYTF. CDR3 coding DNA: TGTGCCAGCATCCGGCCCGGACAGAGCTATGGCTACACCTTC. The rearrangement uses TRBV28 and TRBJ1-2; a possible D gene is TRBD1 (6 bases). The CDR3 has 14 amino acids. V shed 7 bases and J shed 4 bases, with 16 bases lying between them. Germline lookup yields CDR1 MDHEN and CDR2 SYDVKM.